A single sample is the source of the 3 T cell receptor beta chains below, sequenced in a study of T-cell memory formation after mild COVID-19. MiXCR, run by TCRdb on the 5' RACE reads, gives a single entry per CDR3 protein. The table has 300,000 to 400,000 distinct CDR3 sequences, approximately 15% seen once. Material for sequencing was PBMCs or a T cell subset sorted from them (not recorded which). The receptors derive from a man between 18 and 35 years old who had mild COVID-19 (a few samples of this study predate the infection). Cell type and time point are not known.

This clonotype was seen at least ten times. The genes are TRBV7-8 and TRBJ2-5; 7 nucleotides agree with TRBD1. The CDR3 consists of 14 residues. The V gene end was trimmed by 5 bases and the J gene end by 1 base; junction bases not matched to a gene: 4. CDR1 is SGHVS and CDR2 is FQNEAQ in the germline V gene. The CDR3 DNA is TGTGCCAGCAGCGCATACAGGGGCCAAGAGACCCAGTACTTC. Its translation is CASSAYRGQETQYF.

The J gene is TRBJ2-5, the V gene TRBV6-2 or TRBV6-3; D remains unclear. This CDR3 comprises 12 residues. Per the germline V gene, CDR1 is MNHEY and CDR2 is SVGEGT. Between the trimmed V and J ends, which lost 6 bases and 4 bases, there was a span of 9 bases. CDR3 bases: TGTGCCAGCAGCCATCTAGGAGAGACCCAGTACTTC. Amino acid sequence: CASSHLGETQYF.

This clonotype showed up just a few times. J is TRBJ2-1 and V is TRBV3-1, with 7 bases lining up with TRBD2. CDR3 size: 15 residues. The V and J ends lost 4 bases and 4 bases, in that order; junction bases with no gene match: 7. Looked up from germline, CDR1 is LGHDT and CDR2 is YNNKEL (reference sequence). The CDR3 DNA follows: TGTGCCAGCAGCCGGGTTCGAGCGGGGTACAATGAGCAGTTCTTC. This gives the protein CASSRVRAGYNEQFF.